Presented here are 11 T cell receptor beta chains from one specimen sequenced in a study of T cells in localized non-small cell lung cancer. Assay used: immunoSEQ multiplex PCR; TCRdb lists only in-frame clones, some missing. The sample lists 90,000 or so clones; around 90% were seen once. The sample here was peripheral blood, taken before any cancer treatment. The receptors here all came from a man aged 35 to 70 with stage I squamous cell lung carcinoma.

This sequence joins TRBV5-1 and TRBJ1-4; D is ambiguous. This CDR3 is 14 amino acids long. Per germline, CDR1 SGHRS and CDR2 YFSETQ. The V end was cut by 0 bases, the J end by 5 bases, with 8 bases between. CDR3 loop: CASSLEAVNEKLFF. The CDR3, as DNA: TGCGCCAGCAGCTTGGAAGCGGTAAATGAAAAACTGTTTTTT.

The chain joins TRBV5-4 to TRBJ1-1; TRBD1 is a possible D gene (5 bases). Trimming cost V 6 bases and J 3 bases, with 24 bases left between them. Germline V gene data show CDR1 as SGHNT and CDR2 as YYREEE (reference sequence). The CDR3 is 17 amino acids. CDR3 sequence: CASTRGGFRGRDTEAFF. The CDR3 DNA reads as TGTGCCAGCACCCGAGGAGGGTTCCGGGGACGGGACACTGAAGCTTTCTTT.

The V gene is TRBV29-1, the J gene TRBJ1-1; weak D call: TRBD1 (5 bases). Deletions cut 7 bases from V and 1 base from J, with 13 bases between. The CDR3 sequence is 13 residues long. CDR1 is SQVTM and CDR2 is ANQGSEA in the germline V gene. The CDR3 nucleotides are TGCAGCGCCTTCCGGGGCCAGAACACTGAAGCTTTCTTT. This sequence encodes CSAFRGQNTEAFF.

The V call is TRBV19, the J call TRBJ1-2; no clear D. There are 12 residues in the CDR3. Trimming stripped 5 bases from V and 5 bases from J, with 9 bases between. The germline V gene has CDR1 LNHDA and CDR2 SQIVND (reference sequence). CDR3 in amino acids: CASSLTPYGYTF. The CDR3 nucleotides read TGTGCCAGTAGTCTCACACCTTATGGCTACACCTTC.

V usage is TRBV4-1 and J usage is TRBJ2-6; D unresolved. Germline CDR1 is MGHRA and CDR2 is YSYEKL. This CDR3 is 19 amino acids long. V gave up 0 bases and J gave up 0 bases, with 15 bases separating them. This chain's CDR3 is CASSQDRAGPLSGANVLTF. In nucleotides, the CDR3 is TGCGCCAGCAGCCAAGATAGAGCAGGCCCGCTCTCTGGGGCCAACGTCCTGACTTTC.

This chain joins TRBV6-1 and TRBJ1-1, with 8 nucleotides matching TRBD1. The CDR3 contains 14 residues. Losses at the gene ends were 6 bases for V and 5 bases for J; bases not matched to a gene: 8. CDR1 is MNHNS, CDR2 SASEGT, per germline. DNA for the CDR3: TGTGCCAGCAGCCGGACAGGGCTGTGGACTGAAGCTTTCTTT. It encodes CASSRTGLWTEAFF.

The chain combines TRBV4-1 with TRBJ2-3; no clear D. The CDR3 totals 14 residues. CDR1 and CDR2 (germline): MGHRA, YSYEKL. Trimming left V 1 base short and J 8 bases short, with 13 bases between. The CDR3 loop reads CASSQAQSLGTQYF. CDR3 DNA: TGCGCCAGCAGCCAAGCCCAGAGCCTAGGTACGCAGTATTTT.

The J gene is TRBJ2-7, the V gene TRBV11-2, with D perhaps TRBD1 or TRBD2 (5 bases each). The V and J ends lost 1 base and 3 bases respectively, with 16 bases between them. Germline CDR1 SGHAT, CDR2 FQNNGV. CDR3 length: 16 amino acids. CDR3 in DNA: TGTGCCAGCAGCTTAGGGGACGTCTCCCGGGGCTACGAGCAGTACTTC. Translated, it gives CASSLGDVSRGYEQYF. Using reference TRBV11-2 and TRBJ2-7 for the parts outside the CDR3, the full variable domain is EAGVAQSPRYKIIEKRQSVAFWCNPISGHATLYWYQQILGQGPKLLIQFQNNGVVDDSQLPKDRFSAERLKGVDSTLKIQPAKLEDSAVYLCASSLGDVSRGYEQYFGPGTRLTVT.

V and J are TRBV4-1 and TRBJ2-7; TRBD2 matches 13 bases. V lost 4 bases and J lost 4; bases outside the gene matches: 7. This CDR3 spans 16 amino acids. CDR1 MGHRA and CDR2 YSYEKL come from the germline V gene. CDR3 coding DNA: TGCGCCAGCAGCCTAAGGACTAGCGGGGGATTTTACGAGCAGTACTTC. The encoded protein is CASSLRTSGGFYEQYF.

There are a few counts of this clone. V and J are TRBV6-1 and TRBJ1-5; 7 positions agree with TRBD1. CDR1 and CDR2 (germline): MNHNS, SASEGT. The CDR3 covers 15 residues. J gave up 0 bases and V 7 bases, and 6 bases lay outside the gene matches. CDR3 sequence: CASNEGQNSNQPQHF. CDR3 DNA: TGTGCCAGCAATGAGGGACAGAATAGCAATCAGCCCCAGCATTTT.

The chain couples TRBV6-4 to TRBJ1-2; 9 nucleotides agree with TRBD1. CDR1 and CDR2 (germline): MRHNA, SNTAGT. The J segment lost 7 bases and the V segment lost 0 bases, leaving 21 bases of the junction unmatched. The CDR3 is 20 residues long. CDR3 DNA sequence: TGTGCCAGCAGTGACTCGGCGTCTGGGACAGGGAAGCCTTCTCTCTCTGGCTACACCTTC. This translates into CASSDSASGTGKPSLSGYTF.